Below are 10 T cell receptor beta chains sequenced from a single sample in a study of T cell responses to AZD1222 COVID-19 vaccine (dated by TCRdb to the early 2020s). The library was obtained by the immunoSEQ multiplex PCR assay. Not all clones reach the TCRdb copy of this immuneACCESS table, which keeps in-frame sequences only. Checked studies attribute under half of the gap to unresolved V genes and leave the rest unexplained. The sample data list approximately 140,000 clones, and more than 85% of these were observed just once. The top ten clonotypes cover under 2% of the sample. The intended sense of this specimen's time point label: about 28 days (+/-7) after the second vaccine dose. The sequenced sample was peripheral blood, obtained 28 days after the second AZD1222 dose. The receptors here all came from an adult who received the AZD1222 COVID-19 vaccine.

CDR3 nucleotides: TGTGCCAGCAGTGAGAGGCTAGGGTATGGCTACACCTTC. Its translation: CASSERLGYGYTF. V usage is TRBV2 and J usage is TRBJ1-2, with D hard to call. The CDR3 loop spans 13 amino acids. From germline, CDR1 is SNHLY and CDR2 FYNNEI. V gave up 3 bases and J gave up 5 bases, with 10 bases separating them. The full variable domain, rest sourced from reference TRBV2 and TRBJ1-2, is EPEVTQTPSHQVTQMGQEVILRCVPISNHLYFYWYRQILGQKVEFLVSFYNNEISEKSEIFDDQFSVERPDGSNFTLKIRSTKLEDSAMYFCASSERLGYGYTFGSGTRLTVV.

The chain combines TRBV7-6 with TRBJ2-3; 7 bases agree with TRBD2. CDR3 size: 17 residues. Germline-derived CDR1 and CDR2 are SGHVS and FNYEAQ. J lost 5 bases, V lost 5 bases, and 16 bases had no gene match. The CDR3 region has the DNA TGTGCCAGCAGCCGCCCCTACGGGGGAGGGCCCAAAGATACGCAGTATTTT. Translation: CASSRPYGGGPKDTQYF. Using reference TRBV7-6 and TRBJ2-3 for the parts outside the CDR3, the full variable domain is GAGVSQSPRYKVTKRGQDVALRCDPISGHVSLYWYRQALGQGPEFLTYFNYEAQQDKSGLPNDRFSAERPEGSISTLTIQRTEQRDSAMYRCASSRPYGGGPKDTQYFGPGTRLTVL.

The V call is TRBV7-2, the J call TRBJ1-5; D call uncertain. V lost 5 bases to trimming and J lost 2 bases, with 7 bases between them. The CDR3 consists of 13 residues. Germline CDR1 SGHTA, CDR2 FQGNSA. The chain's CDR3 is CASSPQGNQPQHF. The CDR3 nucleotides read TGTGCCAGCAGCCCCCAGGGCAATCAGCCCCAGCATTTT.

The chain recombines TRBV19 with TRBJ1-1; TRBD1 is a possible D gene (5 bases). The CDR3 covers 14 residues. The V end lost 3 bases, the J end lost 5 bases, and 13 bases lay between the germline ends. The V gene's germline CDR1 is LNHDA and CDR2 SQIVND (reference sequence). DNA of the CDR3: TGTGCCAGTAGTATCGGGGGAGGATGGACTGAAGCTTTCTTT. The encoded protein is CASSIGGGWTEAFF.

This clone was seen once. The rearrangement uses TRBV30 and TRBJ2-3, with 8 bases matching TRBD2. V shed 1 base and J 4 bases; nucleotides not matched to a gene: 4. The CDR3 is 14 residues long. The germline CDR1 and CDR2 sequences are GTSNPN and SVGIG (reference sequence). In DNA, the CDR3 is TGTGCCTGGAGTGGCTGGCGGGGGGCAGATACGCAGTATTTT. Translation gives CAWSGWRGADTQYF. The full variable domain, rest sourced from reference TRBV30 and TRBJ2-3, is SQTIHQWPATLVQPVGSPLSLECTVEGTSNPNLYWYRQAAGRGLQLLFYSVGIGQISSEVPQNLSASRPQDRQFILSSKKLLLSDSGFYLCAWSGWRGADTQYFGPGTRLTVL.

The rearrangement links TRBV7-9 to TRBJ1-1; no firm D call. Trimming stripped 1 base from V and 1 base from J, with 4 bases between. Germline-derived CDR1 and CDR2 are SEHNR and FQNEAQ (reference sequence). The CDR3 sequence is 13 residues long. CDR3 amino acids: CASSLDQNTEAFF. The CDR3 region has the DNA TGTGCCAGCAGCTTAGACCAGAACACTGAAGCTTTCTTT.

The CDR3 region has the DNA TGTGCCAGCAGCTCTAGACAGGGAACCTTGAACACTGAAGCTTTCTTT. It is translated as CASSSRQGTLNTEAFF. The rearrangement uses TRBV11-2 and TRBJ1-1; the match to TRBD1 covers 7 bases. V lost 4 bases, J lost 0 bases, and 8 bases stayed unmatched. Germline V gives CDR1 SGHAT, CDR2 FQNNGV. The CDR3 is 16 residues long.

This chain joins TRBV24-1 and TRBJ2-1; the match to TRBD1 covers 9 bases. The trim removed 4 bases at V and 8 bases at J, leaving 14 bases unmatched. Germline V gene lookup returns CDR1 KGHDR and CDR2 SFDVKD. The CDR3 is made up of 17 amino acids. CDR3 protein: CATSDLTGGTSTDEQFF. The CDR3 bases are TGTGCCACCAGTGACCTGACAGGGGGAACTTCTACAGATGAGCAGTTCTTC.

The chain links TRBV18 to TRBJ2-2; D uncertain. This CDR3 contains 11 residues. Trimming took off 6 bases at V and 10 bases at J, with 9 bases between the two ends. The V gene's germline CDR1 is KGHSH and CDR2 LQKENI. The CDR3, as DNA: TGTGCCAGCTCTCCGAGTGAGGAGCTGTTTTTT. Translated, it gives CASSPSEELFF.

This chain joins TRBV30 and TRBJ1-1; D perhaps matches TRBD1 (5 bases). The CDR3 runs 14 residues. From germline, CDR1 is GTSNPN and CDR2 SVGIG (reference sequence). The V end lost 4 bases, the J end lost 2 bases, and 14 bases lay between the germline ends. CDR3 in amino acids: CAWTGTAFNTEAFF. DNA of the CDR3: TGTGCCTGGACAGGGACCGCATTTAACACTGAAGCTTTCTTT.